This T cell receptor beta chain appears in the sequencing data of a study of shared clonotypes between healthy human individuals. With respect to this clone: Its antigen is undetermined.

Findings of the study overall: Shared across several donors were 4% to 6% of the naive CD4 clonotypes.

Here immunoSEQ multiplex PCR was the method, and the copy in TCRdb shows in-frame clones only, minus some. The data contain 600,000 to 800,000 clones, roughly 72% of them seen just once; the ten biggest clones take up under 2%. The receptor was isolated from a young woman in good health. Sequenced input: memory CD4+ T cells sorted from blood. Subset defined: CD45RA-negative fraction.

As DNA, the CDR3 is TGTGCCAGCGACCTCAACGTTCGGGACAGGGCGAACACTGAAGCTTTCTTT. This codes for CASDLNVRDRANTEAFF. The J gene is TRBJ1-1, the V gene TRBV2; 9 nucleotides agree with TRBD1. The CDR3 length is 17 residues. Germline-derived CDR1 and CDR2 are SNHLY and FYNNEI. V lost 8 bases to trimming and J lost 1 base; unmatched junction nucleotides: 14.